The 3 T cell receptor beta chains listed next were all sequenced from one sample in a study of radiotherapy plus CTLA-4 blockade in lung cancer. The data were produced by immunoSEQ multiplex PCR, yet TCRdb's version contains in-frame clones alone and is incomplete. The data hold around 38,000 clones, with around 86% observed a single time. Specimen: peripheral blood, collected from a patient treated with radiotherapy plus ipilimumab. These receptors were obtained from a human donor with non-small cell lung cancer whose response to radiotherapy plus ipilimumab could not be evaluated.

In nucleotides, the CDR3 is TGCGCCAGCAGTGAGTCGAGGGTGGCCACTGAAGCTTTCTTT. Amino acids: CASSESRVATEAFF. The rearrangement joins TRBV10-1 to TRBJ1-1; D is ambiguous. Looked up from germline, CDR1 is WNHNN and CDR2 is SYGVQD (reference sequence). The CDR3 contains 14 residues. Between the trimmed V and J ends, which lost 0 bases and 4 bases, there was a span of 9 bases.

The J gene is TRBJ1-1, the V gene TRBV7-9; D is ambiguous. This CDR3 spans 14 amino acids. V shed 5 bases and J shed 5 bases, with 15 bases lying between them. Per the germline V gene, CDR1 is SEHNR and CDR2 is FQNEAQ (reference sequence). This CDR3 is CASSEQASGTEAFF. In DNA, the CDR3 is TGTGCCAGCAGCGAGCAGGCCTCGGGAACTGAAGCTTTCTTT.

The rearrangement links TRBV29-1 to TRBJ1-1; weak D call: TRBD1 (6 bases). V gave up 7 bases and J gave up 0 bases, with 15 bases separating them. Germline assignment: CDR1 SQVTM and CDR2 ANQGSEA. The CDR3 totals 14 residues. The CDR3 is CSARGGGLNTEAFF. In DNA, the CDR3 is TGCAGCGCGCGAGGGGGTGGACTGAACACTGAAGCTTTCTTT.